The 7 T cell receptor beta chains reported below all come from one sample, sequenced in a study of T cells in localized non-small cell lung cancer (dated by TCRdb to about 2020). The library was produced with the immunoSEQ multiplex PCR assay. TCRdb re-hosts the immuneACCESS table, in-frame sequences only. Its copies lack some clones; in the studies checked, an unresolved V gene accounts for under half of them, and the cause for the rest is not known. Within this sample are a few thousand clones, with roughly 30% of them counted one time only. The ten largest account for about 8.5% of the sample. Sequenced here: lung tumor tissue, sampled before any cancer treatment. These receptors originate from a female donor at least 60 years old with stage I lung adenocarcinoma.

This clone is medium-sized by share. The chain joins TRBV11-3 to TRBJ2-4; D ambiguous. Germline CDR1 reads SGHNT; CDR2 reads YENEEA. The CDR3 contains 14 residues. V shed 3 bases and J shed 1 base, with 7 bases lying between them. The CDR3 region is CASSFVGAKNIQYF. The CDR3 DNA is TGTGCCAGCAGCTTCGTTGGGGCCAAAAACATTCAGTACTTC.

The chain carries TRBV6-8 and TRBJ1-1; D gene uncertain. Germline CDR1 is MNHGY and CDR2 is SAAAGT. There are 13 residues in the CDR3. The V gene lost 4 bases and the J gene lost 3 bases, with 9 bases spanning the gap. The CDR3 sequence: CASSSEVYTEAFF. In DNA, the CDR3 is TGTGCCAGCAGTTCTGAGGTATACACTGAAGCTTTCTTT.

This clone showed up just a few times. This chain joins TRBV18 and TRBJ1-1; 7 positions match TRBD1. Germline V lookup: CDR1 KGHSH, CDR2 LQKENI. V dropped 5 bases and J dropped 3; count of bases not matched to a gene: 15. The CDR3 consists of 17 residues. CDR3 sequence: CASSETGQRLMDTEAFF. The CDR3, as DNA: TGTGCCAGCTCAGAGACGGGACAGAGACTCATGGACACTGAAGCTTTCTTT.

The CDR3 DNA follows: TGTGCCAGTAGGCACAGGGGGCAACAGCCCCAGCATTTT. Amino acid sequence: CASRHRGQQPQHF. The chain carries TRBV19 and TRBJ1-5; the match to TRBD1 covers 9 bases. Germline CDR1 LNHDA, CDR2 SQIVND (reference sequence). With V trimmed by 6 bases and J by 7 bases, 4 bases remained unmatched. The CDR3 has 13 residues. The whole variable domain, remainder taken from reference TRBV19 and TRBJ1-5, is DGGITQSPKYLFRKEGQNVTLSCEQNLNHDAMYWYRQDPGQGLRLIYYSQIVNDFQKGDIAEGYSVSREKKESFPLTVTSAQKNPTAFYLCASRHRGQQPQHFGDGTRLSIL.

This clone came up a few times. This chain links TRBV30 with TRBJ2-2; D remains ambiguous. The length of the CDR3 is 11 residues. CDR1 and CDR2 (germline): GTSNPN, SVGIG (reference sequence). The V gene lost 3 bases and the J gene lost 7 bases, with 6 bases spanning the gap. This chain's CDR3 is CAWSFVGELFF. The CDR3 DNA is TGTGCCTGGAGCTTTGTCGGGGAGCTGTTTTTT.

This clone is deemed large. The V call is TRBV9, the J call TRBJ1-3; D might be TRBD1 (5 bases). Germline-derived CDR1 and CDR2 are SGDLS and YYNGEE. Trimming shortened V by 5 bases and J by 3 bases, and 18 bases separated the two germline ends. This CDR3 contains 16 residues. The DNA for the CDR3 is TGTGCCAGCAGTCTCGGGACGCCGTCAGGTGGAAACACCATATATTTT. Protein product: CASSLGTPSGGNTIYF.

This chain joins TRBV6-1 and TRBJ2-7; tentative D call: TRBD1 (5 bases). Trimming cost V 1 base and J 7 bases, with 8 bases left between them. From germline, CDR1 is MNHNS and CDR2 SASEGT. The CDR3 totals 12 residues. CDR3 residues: CASSEDRWEQYV. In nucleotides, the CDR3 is TGTGCCAGCAGTGAAGACAGGTGGGAGCAGTACGTC.